Sequencing of this T cell receptor (beta chain) was carried out in a study of blood T cell repertoires in COVID-19. Looking at the study overall: Acute and convalescent COVID-19 specimens originated in the United States, Italy and Spain.

Sequencing was performed with immunoSEQ multiplex PCR; in TCRdb, only in-frame clones are kept and a portion is missing. Among under 200,000 clones listed, about four fifths were seen once. CDR3 length equals 14 residues. The germline gives CDR1 SGHAT, CDR2 FQNNGV. Trimming cost V 5 bases and J 7 bases; bases outside gene matches: 10. The chain recombines TRBV11-2 with TRBJ1-1; TRBD1 aligns across 7 bases. Sequencing was done on a sample of peripheral blood. The origin of this receptor is a woman between 65 and 79 years old who had recovered from COVID-19. CDR3 in DNA: TGTGCCAGCAGCCCAGACAGGGATGGCGGTGAAGCTTTCTTT. It translates to CASSPDRDGGEAFF.